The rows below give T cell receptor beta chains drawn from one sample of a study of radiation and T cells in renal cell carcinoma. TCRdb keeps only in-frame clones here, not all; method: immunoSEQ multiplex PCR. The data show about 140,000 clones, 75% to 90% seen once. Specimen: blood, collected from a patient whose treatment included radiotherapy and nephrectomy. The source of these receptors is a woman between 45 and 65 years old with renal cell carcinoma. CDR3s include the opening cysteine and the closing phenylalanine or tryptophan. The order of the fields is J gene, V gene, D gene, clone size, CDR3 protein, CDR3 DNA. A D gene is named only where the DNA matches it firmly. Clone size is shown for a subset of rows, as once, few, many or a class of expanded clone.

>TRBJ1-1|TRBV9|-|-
CASSVGMNTEAFF
TGTGCCAGCAGCGTAGGTATGAACACTGAAGCTTTCTTT
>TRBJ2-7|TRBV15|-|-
CATSRETGRGEVYEQYF
TGTGCCACCAGCAGAGAAACGGGTAGGGGGGAGGTCTACGAGCAGTACTTC
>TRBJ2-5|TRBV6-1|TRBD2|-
CAYSIETGLQETQYF
TGTGCCTACTCAATCGAGACGGGACTACAAGAGACCCAGTACTTC
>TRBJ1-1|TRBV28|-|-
CASRRGGTNTEAFF
TGTGCCAGCCGACGGGGGGGGACGAACACTGAAGCTTTCTTT
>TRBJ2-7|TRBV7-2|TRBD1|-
CASSPPAGTVTYEQYF
TGTGCCAGCAGCCCACCGGCCGGGACAGTGACCTACGAGCAGTACTTC
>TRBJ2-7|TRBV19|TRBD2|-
CASSIEAGDSYEQYF
TGTGCCAGTAGTATTGAAGCGGGGGATTCCTACGAGCAGTACTTC
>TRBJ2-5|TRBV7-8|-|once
CASSLSFRRSGRETQYF
TGTGCCAGCAGCTTATCATTTCGGAGAAGTGGGAGAGAGACCCAGTACTTC
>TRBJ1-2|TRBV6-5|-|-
CASSPLGTYGYTF
TGTGCCAGCAGCCCCCTCGGTACTTATGGCTACACCTTC
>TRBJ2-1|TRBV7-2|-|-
CASSLAGGEEQFF
TGTGCCAGCAGCTTAGCTGGCGGAGAAGAGCAGTTCTTC
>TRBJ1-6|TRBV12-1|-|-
CASSCRGPLYNSPLHF
TGTGCCAGCAGCTGTAGGGGTCCCTTATATAATTCACCCCTCCACTTT
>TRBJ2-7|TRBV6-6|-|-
CASSYARVRDEQYF
TGTGCCAGCAGTTACGCCAGGGTAAGGGACGAGCAGTACTTC
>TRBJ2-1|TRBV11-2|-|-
CASSLEQVSSYNEQFF
TGTGCCAGCAGCTTAGAACAGGTAAGCTCCTACAATGAGCAGTTCTTC
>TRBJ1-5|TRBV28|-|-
CASSSPGREQPQHF
TGTGCCAGCAGTTCGCCGGGGAGAGAACAGCCCCAGCATTTT
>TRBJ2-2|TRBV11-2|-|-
CASSLGRVTGELFF
TGTGCCAGCAGCTTGGGACGGGTCACCGGGGAGCTGTTTTTT
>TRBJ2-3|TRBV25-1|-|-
CASSLRVKEDTQYF
TGTGCCAGCAGCCTCAGGGTGAAGGAGGATACGCAGTATTTT
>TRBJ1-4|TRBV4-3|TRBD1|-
CASSQGTGGANEKLFF
TGCGCCAGCAGCCAGGGGACAGGGGGAGCTAATGAAAAACTGTTTTTT
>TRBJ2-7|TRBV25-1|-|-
CASSGGYEQYF
TGTGCCAGCAGTGGGGGCTACGAGCAGTACTTC
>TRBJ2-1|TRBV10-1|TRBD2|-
CASSDGLAGGPDNEQFF
TGCGCCAGCAGTGACGGGCTAGCGGGGGGGCCAGACAATGAGCAGTTCTTC
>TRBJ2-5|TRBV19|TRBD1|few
CASSIDHGTGGEETQYF
TGTGCCAGTAGTATAGATCACGGGACAGGGGGCGAAGAGACCCAGTACTTC
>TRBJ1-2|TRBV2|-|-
CASSEALRRKITNYGYTF
TGTGCCAGCAGTGAAGCGCTTCGGCGGAAAATAACTAACTATGGCTACACCTTC
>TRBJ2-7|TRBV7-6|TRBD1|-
CASSLASSRTGSYEQYF
TGTGCCAGCAGCTTAGCATCCTCTCGGACAGGGAGTTACGAGCAGTACTTC
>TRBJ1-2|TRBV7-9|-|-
CASSLGQRGYTF
TGTGCCAGCAGCTTAGGACAGAGGGGCTACACCTTC
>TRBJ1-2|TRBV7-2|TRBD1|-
CASSLTDRGLVGYTF
TGTGCCAGCAGCTTAACGGACAGGGGGCTAGTTGGCTACACCTTC
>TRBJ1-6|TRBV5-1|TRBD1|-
CASSLEGARDSPLHF
TGCGCCAGCAGCTTGGAGGGGGCCAGAGATTCACCCCTCCACTTT
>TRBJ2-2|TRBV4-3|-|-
CASSPGLGNTGELFF
TGCGCCAGCAGCCCGGGGCTGGGAAACACCGGGGAGCTGTTTTTT
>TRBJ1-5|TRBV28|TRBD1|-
CASSRGQPQHF
TGTGCCAGTTCCAGGGGGCAGCCCCAGCATTTT
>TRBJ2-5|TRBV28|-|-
CASSFLPARETQYF
TGTGCCAGCAGTTTCCTCCCCGCCCGGGAGACCCAGTACTTC
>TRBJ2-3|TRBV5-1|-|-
CASSFGTDTQYF
TGCGCCAGCAGCTTTGGCACAGATACGCAGTATTTT
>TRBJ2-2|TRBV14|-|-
CASSQFTGTNTGELFF
TGTGCCAGCAGCCAATTTACCGGGACGAACACCGGGGAGCTGTTTTTT
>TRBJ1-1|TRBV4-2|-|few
CASSQGGLLNTEAFF
TGTGCCAGCAGCCAAGGAGGACTCCTGAACACTGAAGCTTTCTTT
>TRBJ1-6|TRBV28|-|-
CASSLRGSDSPLHF
TGTGCCAGCAGTTTGAGAGGTTCCGATTCACCCCTCCACTTT
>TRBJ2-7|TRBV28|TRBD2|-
CASSLPGLVNEQYF
TGTGCCAGCAGTCTCCCGGGACTAGTAAACGAGCAGTACTTC
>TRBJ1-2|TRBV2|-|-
CASSTPPPGGSYGYTF
TGTGCCAGCAGCACTCCTCCCCCGGGGGGGTCCTATGGCTACACCTTC
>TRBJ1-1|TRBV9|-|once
CASSVDPQVNTEAFF
TGTGCCAGCAGCGTAGACCCGCAGGTGAACACTGAAGCTTTCTTT
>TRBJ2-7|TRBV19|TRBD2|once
CASSISSGTSGNEQYF
TGTGCCAGTAGTATCAGCTCCGGGACTAGCGGGAACGAGCAGTACTTC
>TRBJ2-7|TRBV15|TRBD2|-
CATSRGASGSSYEQYF
TGTGCCACCAGCAGAGGGGCTAGCGGGAGCTCCTACGAGCAGTACTTC
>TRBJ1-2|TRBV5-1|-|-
CASRTGDADGYTF
TGCGCCAGCAGGACAGGAGATGCGGATGGCTACACCTTC
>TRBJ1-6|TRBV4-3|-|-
CASSQDWPGSPLHF
TGCGCCAGCAGCCAAGATTGGCCGGGATCACCCCTCCACTTT
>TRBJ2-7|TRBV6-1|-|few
CASSEENLGRTFF
TGTGCCAGCAGTGAAGAAAACTTGGGACGGACCTTTTTC
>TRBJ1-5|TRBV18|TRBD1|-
CASSPTGVSNQPQHF
TGTGCCAGCTCACCCACAGGGGTTAGCAATCAGCCCCAGCATTTT
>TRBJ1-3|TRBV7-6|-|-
CASSLGGLGGSSGNTIYF
TGTGCCAGCAGCTTAGGGGGGCTTGGGGGCAGCTCTGGAAACACCATATATTTT
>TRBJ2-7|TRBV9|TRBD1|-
CASSLSGTGEYEQYF
TGTGCCAGCAGCCTCAGCGGGACAGGGGAATACGAGCAGTACTTC